This T cell receptor (beta chain) came from a study of CD8 T cells in Susac syndrome. Study findings and constraints: Acknowledgment was made by the study that its TCR sequencing and HLA analysis involved a relatively small number of individuals.

The RNA, roughly 0.45 to 1 ug, was put through reverse transcription using random hexamers. Amplification of TCR beta CDR3 by immunoSEQ multiplex PCR spanned 54 Vbeta and 13 Jbeta. A single record per CDR3 protein comes from TCRdb applying MiXCR to the immunoSEQ multiplex PCR reads. Altogether 130,000 or so distinct CDR3 sequences are present, roughly 80% being singletons, with the ten largest covering more than 0.5%. Concerning this clonotype itself: What it binds is not known.

This CDR3 contains 14 residues. CDR1 and CDR2 from the germline V gene are MGHRA and YSYEKL. V was shortened by 1 base and J by 3 bases, with 9 bases between the two germline ends. The chain couples TRBV4-1 to TRBJ1-1; D ambiguous. The TCR was taken from a human donor with multiple sclerosis. Sequenced material: CD8+ T cells from PBMCs. The DNA for the CDR3 is TGCGCCAGCAGCCAAGCTGCCGGTGACACTGAAGCTTTCTTT. It is translated as CASSQAAGDTEAFF.